The clone carrying this TCR beta chain has only a few counts. These data belong to a study of T-cell memory formation after mild COVID-19. Turning to the study itself: Across donors, TCR clusters were largely donor specific.

This CDR3 comprises 18 residues. V was pared by 5 bases and J by 0 bases, with 9 bases of the junction left unmatched. In germline, CDR1 is LNHDA, CDR2 SQIVND (reference sequence). TCRdb passed the 5' RACE reads through MiXCR, listing each CDR3 protein once. The data show about 400,000 distinct CDR3 sequences, 20% to 30% seen once. The chain combines TRBV19 with TRBJ2-1; the match to TRBD2 covers 11 bases. Sequencing was performed on PBMCs or a T cell subset sorted from them (not recorded which). The TCR originated in an adult woman who had mild COVID-19 (a few samples of this study predate the infection). Cell type and time point are not known. The CDR3 is CASSGARTSGRSYNEQFF. CDR3 nucleotide sequence: TGTGCCAGTAGTGGTGCACGGACTAGCGGGCGCTCCTACAATGAGCAGTTCTTC.